These T cell receptor beta chains were read from a single sample in a study of blood T cell repertoires in COVID-19. The assay was immunoSEQ multiplex PCR, and TCRdb's table has in-frame clones only and misses some. The table shows tens of thousands of clones, with roughly 82% occurring only once. Sequenced input: peripheral blood. Every receptor here comes from a human donor in a cohort sampled during active COVID-19. The CDR3 runs from the conserved cysteine through the conserved F or W. D genes are given only for firm matches. Expanded clones get a size class; other rows say once, few or many, or leave the size out.

TRBJ2-1,NA,NA,15,TRBV5-6,CASSLGVSGIVGQFF,TGTGCCAGCAGCTTGGGGGTATCGGGTATCGTGGGGCAGTTCTTC
TRBJ2-1,NA,TRBD2,19,TRBV4-2,CASSQDPGSGAGGRNEQFF,TGTGCCAGCAGCCAAGATCCTGGGAGTGGTGCGGGGGGGAGAAATGAGCAGTTCTTC
TRBJ2-7,NA,NA,15,TRBV5-5,CASSLDWTDPDEQYF,TGTGCCAGCAGCTTAGATTGGACAGATCCCGACGAGCAGTACTTC
TRBJ1-2,many,NA,12,TRBV29-1,CSGTGINYGYTF,TGCAGCGGAACCGGGATTAACTATGGCTACACCTTC
TRBJ1-5,NA,TRBD1,15,TRBV7-6,CASSLATGGGQPQHF,TGTGCCAGCAGCTTAGCCACAGGGGGCGGTCAGCCCCAGCATTTT
TRBJ1-1,NA,NA,13,TRBV3-1/TRBV3-2,CASSQIDRFGAFF,TGTGCCAGCAGCCAAATAGACAGGTTTGGTGCTTTCTTT
TRBJ2-2,NA,TRBD2,17,TRBV4-3,CASSQEWLAGTTGELFF,TGCGCCAGCAGCCAAGAATGGTTAGCGGGGACCACCGGGGAGCTGTTTTTT
TRBJ1-6,NA,NA,12,TRBV6-5,CAAQEGNSPLHF,TGTGCCGCACAGGAAGGGAATTCACCCCTCCACTTT
TRBJ1-2,NA,NA,15,TRBV6-5,CASRKTGSYDYGYTF,TGTGCCAGCAGGAAAACAGGATCCTACGACTATGGCTACACCTTC
TRBJ1-4,NA,NA,13,TRBV6-5,CASGAGRNEKLFF,TGTGCCAGTGGGGCCGGGAGGAATGAAAAACTGTTTTTT
TRBJ2-5,NA,NA,11,TRBV2,CASSGGETQYF,TGTGCCAGCAGTGGCGGAGAGACCCAGTACTTC
TRBJ2-5,once,TRBD1,16,TRBV18,CASSDGTGGSGETQYF,TGTGCCAGCTCAGATGGGACAGGGGGCTCGGGAGAGACCCAGTACTTC
TRBJ1-2,NA,NA,13,TRBV12-3/TRBV12-4,CASSLISGVGYTF,TGTGCCAGCAGTCTGATCAGTGGAGTGGGCTACACCTTC
TRBJ1-3,once,NA,15,TRBV7-8,CASSLGGFSGNTIYF,TGTGCCAGCAGCTTAGGAGGGTTCTCTGGAAACACCATATATTTT
TRBJ1-1,few,NA,13,TRBV12-3/TRBV12-4,CASIAPGGAEAFF,TGTGCCAGCATCGCTCCTGGGGGCGCTGAAGCTTTCTTT
TRBJ1-4,NA,TRBD1,13,TRBV14,CASSRQGNEKLFF,TGTGCCAGCAGCCGACAGGGGAATGAAAAACTGTTTTTT
TRBJ1-2,few,NA,13,TRBV6-6,CASSFGASQGYTF,TGTGCCAGCAGTTTTGGGGCTTCGCAGGGCTACACCTTC
TRBJ1-1,NA,NA,13,TRBV6-5,CASSYSRETEAFF,TGTGCCAGCAGTTACTCTCGGGAGACTGAAGCTTTCTTT
TRBJ2-1,NA,NA,16,TRBV5-1,CASSLVPGVAYNEQFF,TGCGCCAGCAGCTTGGTTCCCGGGGTTGCCTACAATGAGCAGTTCTTC
TRBJ1-1,NA,NA,12,TRBV27,CASSLSRGPAFF,TGTGCCAGCAGTTTATCCCGAGGTCCAGCTTTCTTT
TRBJ2-7,NA,NA,12,TRBV18,CASSPGGYEQYF,TGTGCCAGCTCACCGGGGGGCTACGAGCAGTACTTC
TRBJ1-5,NA,NA,14,TRBV11-2,CASSLDGGDQPQHF,TGTGCCAGCAGCTTAGATGGGGGGGATCAGCCCCAGCATTTT
TRBJ2-5,NA,NA,17,TRBV4-1,CASSQIAGLPGSETQYF,TGCGCCAGCAGCCAAATCGCAGGGCTACCTGGCTCAGAGACCCAGTACTTC
TRBJ1-1,NA,TRBD1,16,TRBV5-1,CASSWGQDHMNTEAFF,TGCGCCAGCAGCTGGGGACAGGATCATATGAACACTGAAGCTTTCTTT
TRBJ2-3,NA,TRBD2,15,TRBV7-7,CASSAGLAALDTQYF,TGTGCCAGCAGTGCGGGACTAGCGGCGCTAGATACGCAGTATTTT
TRBJ1-1,NA,NA,17,TRBV13,CASSATAGLLLNTEAFF,TGTGCCAGCAGCGCCACGGCGGGCCTCCTCCTAAACACTGAAGCTTTCTTT
TRBJ2-7,NA,TRBD1,14,TRBV27,CATRQQGAGYEQYF,TGTGCCACCAGACAACAGGGGGCGGGGTACGAGCAGTACTTC
TRBJ2-7,NA,NA,13,TRBV2,CASSAQEFYEQYF,TGTGCCAGCAGTGCACAGGAATTCTACGAGCAGTACTTC
TRBJ1-2,NA,NA,13,TRBV15,CATSQGGNYGYTF,TGTGCCACCAGCCAGGGAGGAAACTATGGCTACACCTTC
TRBJ2-7,few,NA,11,TRBV3-1/TRBV3-2,CASRGSHEQYF,TGTGCCAGCAGGGGTAGCCACGAGCAGTACTTC
TRBJ2-7,few,NA,16,TRBV7-9,CASSDYQTTGSYEQYF,TGTGCCAGCAGTGATTATCAGACAACAGGTAGCTACGAGCAGTACTTC
TRBJ2-7,NA,TRBD1,14,TRBV7-8,CASSHRQGENEQYF,TGTGCCAGCAGCCACAGACAGGGGGAGAACGAGCAGTACTTC
TRBJ2-7,NA,NA,13,TRBV10-1,CASSENPWAEQYF,TGCGCCAGCAGTGAGAATCCCTGGGCGGAGCAGTACTTC
TRBJ1-6,few,NA,15,TRBV15,CATSRDPTVDSPLHF,TGTGCCACCAGCAGAGATCCAACGGTTGATTCACCCCTCCACTTT
TRBJ2-7,NA,TRBD1,19,TRBV6-2/TRBV6-3,CASSYSPRDPGTGTYEQYF,TGTGCCAGCAGTTACTCGCCAAGAGACCCCGGGACAGGAACCTACGAGCAGTACTTC
TRBJ1-6,NA,TRBD1,13,TRBV6-5,CASRDRGDSPLHF,TGTGCCAGCAGGGACAGGGGGGATTCACCCCTCCACTTT
TRBJ1-2,NA,NA,13,TRBV5-1,CASSPSGDYGYTF,TGCGCCAGCAGCCCGAGCGGGGACTATGGCTACACCTTC
TRBJ2-5,NA,NA,15,TRBV5-1,CASSLMPGDRETQYF,TGCGCCAGCAGCTTGATGCCGGGGGACAGAGAGACCCAGTACTTC
TRBJ2-6,NA,NA,17,TRBV6-1,CASSEAVYGAGANVLTF,TGTGCCAGCAGTGAAGCCGTATACGGGGCTGGGGCCAACGTCCTGACTTTC
TRBJ1-4,NA,TRBD1,16,TRBV6-6,CASTTDRHATNEKLFF,TGTGCCAGCACTACGGACAGGCATGCAACTAATGAAAAACTGTTTTTT
TRBJ2-2,NA,TRBD1,15,TRBV2,CASSGDRGLDGELFF,TGTGCCAGCAGTGGGGACAGGGGGCTTGACGGGGAGCTGTTTTTT
TRBJ2-7,NA,TRBD2,16,TRBV5-1,CASSLSLAGVAYEQYF,TGCGCCAGCAGCTTGAGCCTAGCGGGGGTCGCCTACGAGCAGTACTTC
TRBJ1-3,few,TRBD1,17,TRBV7-9,CASSLGAGQGSGNTIYF,TGTGCCAGCAGCTTGGGGGCAGGACAGGGCTCTGGAAACACCATATATTTT
TRBJ2-7,NA,TRBD1,14,TRBV27,CASGRTGYTYEQYF,TGTGCCAGCGGGCGGACAGGGTACACCTACGAGCAGTACTTC
TRBJ1-1,NA,NA,11,TRBV2,CASSVNTEAFF,TGTGCCAGCAGCGTCAACACTGAAGCTTTCTTT
TRBJ1-2,NA,NA,13,TRBV6-4,CASSAHSQYGYTF,TGTGCCAGCAGCGCTCACTCCCAATATGGCTACACCTTC
TRBJ1-2,once,TRBD1,14,TRBV2,CASSDEGANYGYTF,TGTGCCAGCAGTGATGAGGGGGCGAACTATGGCTACACCTTC
TRBJ1-6,NA,NA,13,TRBV5-1,CASSLGGDSPLHF,TGCGCCAGCAGCCTGGGGGGGGATTCACCCCTCCACTTT
TRBJ1-1,NA,NA,14,TRBV18,CASSEFGGINEAFF,TGTGCCAGCTCAGAATTTGGAGGGATCAATGAAGCTTTCTTT
TRBJ1-3,NA,NA,17,TRBV10-2,CASSVVTEGLTGNTIYF,TGCGCCAGCAGTGTTGTAACTGAGGGTTTGACTGGAAACACCATATATTTT
TRBJ1-1,few,NA,11,TRBV6-6,CASRRDIEAFF,TGTGCCAGCAGGAGGGACATTGAAGCTTTCTTT
TRBJ2-3,NA,NA,13,TRBV3-1/TRBV3-2,CASSQAGVGTQYF,TGTGCCAGCAGCCAAGCGGGGGTCGGAACGCAGTATTTT
TRBJ1-6,NA,NA,16,TRBV30,CAWSLGQSSYNSPLHF,TGTGCCTGGAGCCTCGGACAGAGCTCCTATAATTCACCCCTCCACTTT
TRBJ1-5,NA,NA,14,TRBV19,CASSIFRGDQPQHF,TGTGCCAGTAGTATTTTCAGGGGAGATCAGCCCCAGCATTTT
TRBJ2-1,NA,TRBD1,14,TRBV6-5,CASSLGQDYNEQFF,TGTGCCAGCAGTTTGGGACAGGACTACAATGAGCAGTTCTTC